The rows below give T cell receptor beta chains drawn from one sample of a study of shared clonotypes between healthy human individuals. Produced via immunoSEQ multiplex PCR; TCRdb's table is partial and in-frame only. Of over 2 million clones listed, roughly 96% were seen once; the top ten hold around 0.13%. The sequencing input was naive CD4+ T cells sorted from blood. All receptors derive from a young man in good health. Each CDR3 is given with its conserved first and last residue. A D gene is named only where the DNA matches it firmly. Size values are once, few and many counts, or a class for expanded clones, and some rows have none.

d_call: .; v_call: TRBV11-2; j_call: TRBJ1-2; clone_size: once; cdr3_nt: TGTGCCAGCAGCCTGCCCCGGGAGGGATATGGCTACACCTTC; cdr3_aa: CASSLPREGYGYTF
d_call: .; v_call: TRBV6-5; j_call: TRBJ2-3; clone_size: once; cdr3_nt: TGTGCCAGCAGGACGGCAGATACGCAGTATTTT; cdr3_aa: CASRTADTQYF
d_call: .; v_call: TRBV11-2; j_call: TRBJ2-1; clone_size: .; cdr3_nt: TGTGCCAGCATAATCGGACGGGTGGGGAATGAGCAGTTCTTC; cdr3_aa: CASIIGRVGNEQFF
d_call: .; v_call: TRBV27; j_call: TRBJ1-2; clone_size: .; cdr3_nt: TGTGCCAGCAGTTTATCCGGGGAGGGCCACTATGGCTACACCTTC; cdr3_aa: CASSLSGEGHYGYTF
d_call: TRBD2; v_call: TRBV5-4; j_call: TRBJ2-1; clone_size: .; cdr3_nt: TGTGCCAGCAGTCAAGGCGGGAGCGTCGGTTACAATGAGCAGTTCTTC; cdr3_aa: CASSQGGSVGYNEQFF
d_call: TRBD1; v_call: TRBV6-5; j_call: TRBJ2-7; clone_size: .; cdr3_nt: TGTGCCAGCAGTCAGGGACAGGGGGCATCCTACGAGCAGTACTTC; cdr3_aa: CASSQGQGASYEQYF
d_call: TRBD1; v_call: TRBV25-1; j_call: TRBJ1-4; clone_size: .; cdr3_nt: TGTGCCAGCAGTGACACAGGGGCGCCTAATGAAAAACTGTTTTTT; cdr3_aa: CASSDTGAPNEKLFF
d_call: TRBD1; v_call: TRBV4-1; j_call: TRBJ1-2; clone_size: .; cdr3_nt: TGCGCCAGCAGCCTGTTCGGGACAGGGATGGGAGAAGGCTACACCTTC; cdr3_aa: CASSLFGTGMGEGYTF
d_call: TRBD2; v_call: TRBV6-5; j_call: TRBJ2-3; clone_size: .; cdr3_nt: TGTGCCAGCAGCCCGGGGGGGTTGGGCACAGATACGCAGTATTTT; cdr3_aa: CASSPGGLGTDTQYF
d_call: .; v_call: TRBV6-6; j_call: TRBJ1-4; clone_size: .; cdr3_nt: TGTGCCAGCAGTTACTCAGGGGTTGGTGAAAAACTGTTTTTT; cdr3_aa: CASSYSGVGEKLFF
d_call: .; v_call: TRBV11-2; j_call: TRBJ2-5; clone_size: few; cdr3_nt: TGTGCCAGCAGCTTAAGTAGGGAAGTAGAGACCCAGTACTTC; cdr3_aa: CASSLSREVETQYF
d_call: TRBD1; v_call: TRBV6-1; j_call: TRBJ2-7; clone_size: .; cdr3_nt: TGTGCCACCGGGACAGGGCCCGGCGAGCAGTACTTC; cdr3_aa: CATGTGPGEQYF
d_call: .; v_call: TRBV6-6; j_call: TRBJ1-1; clone_size: .; cdr3_nt: TGTGCCAGCCGGATAGAAATGAACACTGAAGCTTTCTTT; cdr3_aa: CASRIEMNTEAFF
d_call: .; v_call: TRBV11-3; j_call: TRBJ1-1; clone_size: .; cdr3_nt: TGTGCCAGCAGCTTTCAGGGGCTGGGCACTGAAGCTTTCTTT; cdr3_aa: CASSFQGLGTEAFF